This TCR beta chain was observed in a study of blood T cell repertoires in COVID-19. Germline loops: CDR1 GTSNPN, CDR2 SVGIG (reference sequence). Trimming took 3 bases from V and 5 from J, leaving 8 bases between them. This CDR3 comprises 11 residues. The sample holds one count of this clone. TCRdb keeps only in-frame clones here, not all; method: immunoSEQ multiplex PCR. The sample includes about half a million clones, 89% of them seen just once. The origin of this receptor is a man aged 18 to 30 with COVID-19, enrolled during active disease. Sequenced sample: peripheral blood. V usage is TRBV30 and J usage is TRBJ2-7; possible D gene TRBD1, 5 bases. CDR3 residues: CAWRGLDEQYF. The CDR3 DNA reads TGTGCCTGGAGGGGGCTAGACGAGCAGTACTTC.